A selection of T cell receptor beta chains follows, all from one sample in a study of OX40 agonist ivuxolimab in advanced cancers. Clones were sequenced by immunoSEQ multiplex PCR, and TCRdb holds only the in-frame ones, with some missing. The data show 75,000 to 100,000 clones, approximately 83% seen once. This material consisted of CD4+ or CD8+ T cells sorted from blood, taken in a trial of the OX40 agonist ivuxolimab. The receptors come from an adult with an advanced solid tumor such as melanoma, head and neck, liver or kidney cancer. CDR3s include the opening cysteine and the closing phenylalanine or tryptophan. D genes are given only for firm matches. Clone size, where shown, is once, few, many, or a class for clones that have expanded.

.	TRBD1	16	TRBV15	TRBJ2-4	CATSTRQGLIRNIQYF	TGTGCCACCAGCACGAGACAGGGATTGATTAGGAACATTCAGTACTTC
.	TRBD2	16	TRBV4-1	TRBJ2-1	CASSQDSLAGGNEQFF	TGCGCCAGCAGCCAAGATAGCCTAGCGGGAGGGAATGAGCAGTTCTTC
.	.	14	TRBV19	TRBJ1-3	CASSINGPGNTIYF	TGTGCCAGTAGTATCAACGGGCCTGGAAACACCATATATTTT
.	.	14	TRBV7-7	TRBJ2-2	CASSRLGVTGELFF	TGTGCCAGCAGCCGACTTGGGGTCACCGGGGAGCTGTTTTTT
.	TRBD1	12	TRBV10-3	TRBJ2-7	CATGTGGYEQYF	TGTGCCACCGGGACAGGGGGTTACGAGCAGTACTTC
.	TRBD1	14	TRBV4-3	TRBJ2-7	CASSRSTGAGEQYF	TGCGCCAGCAGCCGCTCGACAGGGGCCGGCGAGCAGTACTTC
.	.	14	TRBV5-4	TRBJ1-1	CASSVLDRPTEAFF	TGTGCCAGCAGCGTCCTGGACCGGCCCACTGAAGCTTTCTTT
.	.	12	TRBV27	TRBJ1-5	CASSFGNQPQHF	TGTGCCAGCAGTTTCGGCAATCAGCCCCAGCATTTT
.	TRBD1	14	TRBV28	TRBJ1-5	CASSLTGWNQPQHF	TGTGCCAGCAGCTTGACAGGGTGGAATCAGCCCCAGCATTTT
.	.	13	TRBV2	TRBJ1-5	CASRPGVNQPQHF	TGTGCCAGCAGGCCGGGAGTCAACCAGCCCCAGCATTTT
.	TRBD2	15	TRBV7-7	TRBJ2-5	CASSFGSGRQETQYF	TGTGCCAGCAGCTTTGGTAGCGGGCGGCAAGAGACCCAGTACTTC
.	TRBD2	14	TRBV28	TRBJ2-7	CASSRGGGAYEQYF	TGTGCCAGCAGCCGTGGCGGGGGGGCGTACGAGCAGTACTTC
.	.	14	TRBV6-5	TRBJ1-3	CASSSGQHGNTIYF	TGTGCCAGCAGCTCCGGGCAGCATGGAAACACCATATATTTT
.	TRBD2	15	TRBV19	TRBJ2-2	CASRTSGSNTGELFF	TGTGCCAGTAGGACTAGCGGATCAAACACCGGGGAGCTGTTTTTT
.	.	13	TRBV7-6	TRBJ2-7	CASSDPIQGEQYF	TGTGCCAGCAGCGACCCTATCCAGGGAGAGCAGTACTTC
.	TRBD2	15	TRBV7-3	TRBJ2-3	CASSPLAGRRDTQYF	TGTGCCAGCAGCCCCCTAGCGGGAAGGAGGGATACGCAGTATTTT
many	TRBD1	16	TRBV7-2	TRBJ1-6	CASSPPEQGRGSPLHF	TGTGCCAGCAGCCCCCCCGAACAGGGGAGAGGTTCACCCCTCCACTTT
.	TRBD1	15	TRBV7-6	TRBJ2-7	CASSLGQGHAYEQYF	TGTGCCAGCAGCCTGGGACAGGGGCATGCCTACGAGCAGTACTTC
.	.	14	TRBV18	TRBJ2-7	CASSLSGHYYEQYF	TGTGCCAGCTCACTTTCCGGACACTACTACGAGCAGTACTTC
.	.	14	TRBV10-3	TRBJ2-3	CAISDSGGGDTQYF	TGTGCCATTAGTGATTCAGGGGGAGGAGATACGCAGTATTTT
few	.	11	TRBV7-6	TRBJ1-3	CASSLGDTIYF	TGTGCCAGCAGCTTAGGTGACACCATATATTTT
.	TRBD2	19	TRBV5-5	TRBJ2-1	CASSFRLAGAGSSYNEQFF	TGTGCCAGCAGCTTTCGACTAGCGGGAGCCGGGAGCTCCTACAATGAGCAGTTCTTC
.	TRBD1	17	TRBV5-1	TRBJ1-5	CASSLGPGGINNQPQHF	TGCGCCAGCAGCTTGGGGCCAGGGGGGATCAACAATCAGCCCCAGCATTTT
.	.	15	TRBV14	TRBJ2-2	CASSQFRGVGGELFF	TGTGCCAGCAGCCAATTTAGAGGGGTCGGCGGGGAGCTGTTTTTT
.	.	16	TRBV5-4	TRBJ2-1	CASSTRTAINNNEQFF	TGTGCCAGCAGCACCCGGACAGCCATAAATAACAATGAGCAGTTCTTC
once	TRBD1	15	TRBV27	TRBJ2-3	CASSVQGVTTDTQYF	TGTGCCAGCAGTGTTCAGGGGGTCACCACAGATACGCAGTATTTT
.	.	13	TRBV19	TRBJ1-5	CASGVYSNQPQHF	TGTGCCAGTGGAGTTTATAGCAATCAGCCCCAGCATTTT
.	.	15	TRBV28	TRBJ1-5	CASSSFSGLIRPQHF	TGTGCCAGCTCCTCCTTCTCCGGTTTAATCAGGCCCCAGCATTTT
.	TRBD2	17	TRBV7-9	TRBJ2-3	CASSLGTSGSRTDTQYF	TGTGCCAGCAGCCTAGGGACTAGCGGGAGTCGGACAGATACGCAGTATTTT
.	.	14	TRBV30	TRBJ1-5	CAWRASGGNQPQHF	TGTGCCTGGAGGGCATCAGGGGGCAATCAGCCCCAGCATTTT
.	.	13	TRBV6-1	TRBJ1-1	CASSDRWGREAFF	TGTGCCAGCAGTGATCGCTGGGGTAGAGAAGCTTTCTTT
.	.	14	TRBV7-2	TRBJ1-2	CASSPGTSNYGYTF	TGTGCCAGCAGCCCAGGGACCTCTAACTATGGCTACACCTTC
.	TRBD1	15	TRBV27	TRBJ1-2	CASSSNTGGSYGYTF	TGTGCCAGCAGTTCAAATACAGGGGGCAGCTATGGCTACACCTTC
once	TRBD1	15	TRBV28	TRBJ1-2	CASSPPDRVVNGYTF	TGTGCCAGCAGTCCCCCGGACAGGGTGGTTAATGGCTACACCTTC
once	.	15	TRBV5-4	TRBJ2-1	CASSSVGETYNEQFF	TGTGCCAGCAGCTCTGTGGGGGAGACCTACAATGAGCAGTTCTTC
.	.	13	TRBV28	TRBJ1-2	CASSSGAGRGYTF	TGTGCCAGCAGTTCCGGGGCGGGCCGTGGCTACACCTTC
.	.	15	TRBV11-2	TRBJ1-1	CASSLGGAIPTEAFF	TGTGCCAGCAGCTTAGGTGGGGCGATACCCACTGAAGCTTTCTTT